A single sample gave rise to the 23 T cell receptor beta chains below, sequenced in a study of breast tumors, draining lymph nodes, adjacent tissues. Samples came from axillary lymph nodes draining the breast cancer. TCRdb analysed the multiplex PCR reads with MiXCR anew, one entry per CDR3 protein. The table lists some 100,000 distinct CDR3 sequences, about 20% of them singletons. The material sequenced was axillary lymph node tissue. These receptors all stem from a female donor with breast cancer. Some clones in this sample may be carry-over from other donors' samples.

This clonotype was found many times. The V and J genes are TRBV28 and TRBJ1-2; D ambiguous. Trimming shortened V by 6 bases and J by 4 bases, and 9 bases separated the two germline ends. Germline V gene lookup returns CDR1 MDHEN and CDR2 SYDVKM. The CDR3 consists of 12 residues. The CDR3 protein is CASSLGPYGYTF. In DNA form, the CDR3 reads TGTGCCAGCAGCCTCGGCCCCTATGGCTACACCTTC.

At least ten counts were recorded for this clonotype. The chain couples TRBV20-1 to TRBJ2-7; D call uncertain. The CDR3 covers 11 residues. CDR1 DFQATT and CDR2 SNEGSKA come from the germline V gene (reference sequence). V lost 3 bases and J 9 bases, leaving 12 bases between the germline ends. CDR3 in amino acids: CSASPTQLQYF. The CDR3, as DNA: TGCAGTGCTAGCCCCACCCAGTTGCAGTACTTC.

The chain's CDR3 is CASRSGQGHGYTF. The CDR3 coding sequence is TGTGCCAGTAGATCGGGACAGGGACATGGCTACACCTTC. The rearrangement uses TRBV19 and TRBJ1-2, with TRBD1 matching 9 bases. J was trimmed by 6 bases and V by 6 bases; bases with no gene match: 5. This CDR3 is built from 13 residues. Germline-derived CDR1 and CDR2 are LNHDA and SQIVND (reference sequence).

V gene TRBV29-1 combines with J gene TRBJ1-1; D ambiguous. Germline loops: CDR1 SQVTM, CDR2 ANQGSEA. This CDR3 comprises 13 residues. V gave up 1 base and J gave up 0 bases, with 6 bases separating them. The CDR3 here is CSVEAVMNTEAFF. CDR3 DNA sequence: TGCAGCGTTGAAGCAGTTATGAACACTGAAGCTTTCTTT.

This clonotype was counted at least ten times. This chain uses TRBV6-5 with TRBJ1-2, with TRBD1 matching over 7 bases. With V trimmed by 6 bases and J by 7 bases, 11 bases remained unmatched. The CDR3 totals 14 residues. Germline-derived CDR1 and CDR2 are MNHEY and SVGAGI. CDR3 sequence (DNA): TGTGCCAGCAGCCTTCCGGGACAGATTTCTGGCTACACCTTC. The encoded protein is CASSLPGQISGYTF.

In its sample, this clonotype was seen many times. The chain uses TRBV27 and TRBJ2-5; TRBD2 aligns across 7 bases. CDR1 and CDR2 (germline): MNHEY, SMNVEV (reference sequence). This CDR3 contains 15 residues. V shed 5 bases and J 7 bases; nucleotides not matched to a gene: 13. CDR3 amino acids: CASSVTSVGGTTQYF. The CDR3 coding sequence is TGTGCCAGCAGTGTAACTAGCGTTGGGGGAACGACCCAGTACTTC.

This chain connects TRBV19 to TRBJ1-5; 9 bases align to TRBD1. The CDR3 extends over 16 amino acids. Germline V gives CDR1 LNHDA, CDR2 SQIVND (reference sequence). Trimming removed 7 bases from V and 6 bases from J; junction bases left unmatched: 13. DNA for the CDR3: TGTGCCAGTACCCCGGACAGGGGAAGGTTTCGTCAGCCCCAGCATTTT. This codes for CASTPDRGRFRQPQHF.

This clonotype came up many times. This sequence joins TRBV2 and TRBJ2-2; TRBD1 might be the D (6 bases). CDR1 and CDR2 from the germline V gene are SNHLY and FYNNEI. The CDR3 spans 16 residues. Trimming took off 4 bases at V and 1 base at J, with 13 bases between the two ends. CDR3 region: CASSVQGIKNTGELFF. The CDR3 DNA reads TGTGCCAGCAGTGTCCAGGGGATTAAGAACACCGGGGAGCTGTTTTTT.

In the case of this clonotype: A much larger clone differs by one base, so this may be a read error. This chain joins TRBV7-9 and TRBJ1-4, with D possibly matching TRBD1 (5 bases). Germline CDR1 reads SEHNR; CDR2 reads FQNEAQ (reference sequence). This CDR3 is built from 13 residues. The CDR3 spells CASSPTAREKLVF. The CDR3 DNA reads as TGTGCCAGCAGCCCGACAGCTAGGGAAAAACTGGTTTTT.

The chain employs TRBV27 and TRBJ1-4, with D perhaps TRBD1 (5 bases). Trimming pared 5 bases from V and 11 bases from J, leaving 21 bases between. Germline CDR1 is MNHEY and CDR2 is SMNVEV (reference sequence). The CDR3 length is 15 residues. CDR3 in DNA: TGTGCCAGCAGTCCCTGGACGAGGGGTGAAGGGAAACTGTTTTTT. Protein sequence: CASSPWTRGEGKLFF.

This clonotype has ten or more counts. The gene calls are TRBV12-3 or TRBV12-4 and TRBJ2-7; D gene ambiguous. The CDR3 is 12 residues long. V was trimmed by 3 bases and J by 5 bases, leaving 8 bases between them. CDR3 DNA: TGTGCCAGCAGTTTTGTCAGCCACGAGCAGTACTTC. Its translation: CASSFVSHEQYF.

This clonotype was seen many times. The chain links TRBV5-1 to TRBJ2-7; D call uncertain. V lost 4 bases, J lost 2 bases, and 7 bases lay in between. CDR1 SGHRS and CDR2 YFSETQ come from the germline V gene. The CDR3 contains 12 residues. CDR3 coding DNA: TGCGCCAGCAGCGGGTACACCTACGAGCAGTACTTC. It codes for CASSGYTYEQYF. The full variable domain, rest sourced from reference TRBV5-1 and TRBJ2-7, is KAGVTQTPRYLIKTRGQQVTLSCSPISGHRSVSWYQQTPGQGLQFLFEYFSETQRNKGNFPGRFSGRQFSNSRSEMNVSTLELGDSALYLCASSGYTYEQYFGPGTRLTVT.

This clonotype was seen once. Compared with germline, one end of the junction differs, possibly owing to a read error. The V and J genes are TRBV28 and TRBJ1-2; 8 nucleotides align to TRBD1. This CDR3 region has 13 residues. CDR1 is MDHEN, CDR2 SYDVKM, per germline. For the CDR3, the DNA is TGTGGCAGCAGTTGGACAGGGAACTATGGCTACACCTTC. Protein: CGSSWTGNYGYTF.

This clonotype was detected only a few times. A much larger clonotype is one base distant, so this may be a read error. This chain links TRBV20-1 with TRBJ2-5, with TRBD2 identical over 10 bases. In germline, CDR1 is DFQATT, CDR2 SNEGSKA (reference sequence). CDR3 length equals 15 residues. CDR3: CSASESAGGIETQCF. CDR3 DNA: TGCAGTGCTAGCGAATCAGCGGGAGGGATAGAGACCCAGTGCTTC.

In its sample, this clonotype was seen many times. The V call is TRBV6-5, the J call TRBJ1-2; D might be TRBD1 (5 bases). CDR3 length equals 13 residues. The V end lost 4 bases, the J end lost 6 bases, and 12 bases lay between the germline ends. Germline CDR1 is MNHEY and CDR2 is SVGAGI. In DNA form, the CDR3 reads TGTGCCAGCAGTTTCAGGGCAGACCATGGCTACACCTTC. This translates into CASSFRADHGYTF.

This clonotype appeared many times. The CDR3 coding sequence is TGTGCCACCAGCAGAGTGGCCACCAAGGGGGGGACGTCCGGGACTAATGAAAAACTGTTTTTT. Its protein is CATSRVATKGGTSGTNEKLFF. The genes are TRBV15 and TRBJ1-4; tentatively, D is TRBD1 (6 bases). Germline V lookup: CDR1 LNHNV, CDR2 YYDKDF (reference sequence). Trimming left V 1 base short and J 2 bases short, with 26 bases between. The CDR3 spans 21 residues.

This clonotype was seen just once. It may be a read error: a sequence one base away is much more abundant. Given the absence of the conserved phenylalanine or tryptophan at the CDR3 end, a read error is likely. The V call is TRBV30, the J call TRBJ1-6; 8 positions match TRBD1. The CDR3 is 15 amino acids. J was trimmed by 9 bases and V by 0 bases; bases with no gene match: 7. Germline V lookup: CDR1 GTSNPN, CDR2 SVGIG (reference sequence). The DNA of the CDR3 is TGTGCCTGGAGTGTTACAGGGGGGACCTTTTCACCCCTCCACTCT. Translated: CAWSVTGGTFSPLHS.

V is TRBV7-2 and J is TRBJ2-5; 11 bases agree with TRBD2. The CDR3 extends over 16 amino acids. Germline lookup yields CDR1 SGHTA and CDR2 FQGNSA. Trimming took 4 bases from V and 5 from J; bases not matched to a gene: 9. The CDR3: CASSWGLAAIGETQYF. The DNA of the CDR3 is TGTGCCAGCAGCTGGGGACTAGCGGCCATCGGGGAGACCCAGTACTTC.

In regard to this clonotype: A much larger clone lies one base from this, so it may be a read error. Because the CDR3 is missing its conserved closing phenylalanine or tryptophan, this is likely a read error. The rearrangement links TRBV6-1 to TRBJ1-5; D gene unclear. V lost 11 bases, J lost 1 base, and 15 bases lay in between. This CDR3 is 14 amino acids long. CDR1 and CDR2 (germline): MNHNS, SASEGT. The CDR3 DNA reads TGTGCCTCCGACTGGGGAAGGAGCAATCAGCCCCAGCATTCT. Translating it yields CASDWGRSNQPQHS.

The chain employs TRBV14 and TRBJ2-7, with D perhaps TRBD1 or TRBD2 (6 bases each). V dropped 1 base and J dropped 0 bases, with 22 bases sitting between them. CDR1 is SGHDN, CDR2 FVKESK, per germline. The CDR3 consists of 19 residues. The DNA of the CDR3 is TGTGCCAGCAGCCAAGTGAGGGACACACCAGGGACTTACTCCTACGAGCAGTACTTC. Residues: CASSQVRDTPGTYSYEQYF.

This clonotype was recorded many times. This chain joins TRBV11-1 and TRBJ2-1; 9 positions agree with TRBD1. The trim removed 5 bases at V and 9 bases at J, leaving 11 bases unmatched. Per the germline V gene, CDR1 is SGHAT and CDR2 is FQDESV (reference sequence). The CDR3 covers 15 residues. CDR3 residues: CASSIGQGSRSEQFF. For the CDR3, the DNA is TGTGCCAGCAGCATTGGACAGGGGTCAAGGAGTGAGCAGTTCTTC.

The genes are TRBV28 and TRBJ2-1; 9 bases are a match to TRBD1. Germline CDR1 MDHEN, CDR2 SYDVKM. This CDR3 has 13 residues. The junction had 4 bases not matched to a gene; V was cut back by 6 bases and J by 7 bases. Here the CDR3 reads CASSDRGLNEQFF. The CDR3 DNA reads TGTGCCAGCAGCGACAGGGGGTTGAATGAGCAGTTCTTC. The full variable domain, rest sourced from reference TRBV28 and TRBJ2-1, is DVKVTQSSRYLVKRTGEKVFLECVQDMDHENMFWYRQDPGLGLRLIYFSYDVKMKEKGDIPEGYSVSREKKERFSLILESASTNQTSMYLCASSDRGLNEQFFGPGTRLTVL.

This clonotype was seen many times. The chain employs TRBV5-1 and TRBJ2-7; no clear D gene. CDR1 SGHRS and CDR2 YFSETQ come from the germline V gene. The ends were cut back, 4 bases at V and 5 bases at J, with 13 bases in the middle. The CDR3 is 13 residues long. The CDR3 bases are TGCGCCAGCAGCCTTGAAAGGACCCACGAGCAGTACTTC. Translating it yields CASSLERTHEQYF.